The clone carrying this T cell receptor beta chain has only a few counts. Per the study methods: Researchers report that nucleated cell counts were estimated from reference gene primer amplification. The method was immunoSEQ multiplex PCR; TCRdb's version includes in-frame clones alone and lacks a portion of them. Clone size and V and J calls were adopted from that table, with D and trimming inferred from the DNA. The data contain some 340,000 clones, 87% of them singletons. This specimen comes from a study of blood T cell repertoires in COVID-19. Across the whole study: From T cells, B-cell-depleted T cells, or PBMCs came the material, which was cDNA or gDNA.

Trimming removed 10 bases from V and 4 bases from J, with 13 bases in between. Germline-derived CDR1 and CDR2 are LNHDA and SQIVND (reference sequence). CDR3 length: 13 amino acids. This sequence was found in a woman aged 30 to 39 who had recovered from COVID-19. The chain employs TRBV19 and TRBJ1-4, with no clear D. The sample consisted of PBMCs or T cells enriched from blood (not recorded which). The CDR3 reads CATWSGINEKLFF. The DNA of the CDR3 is TGTGCCACCTGGTCGGGAATTAATGAAAAACTGTTTTTT. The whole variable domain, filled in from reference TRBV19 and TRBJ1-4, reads DGGITQSPKYLFRKEGQNVTLSCEQNLNHDAMYWYRQDPGQGLRLIYYSQIVNDFQKGDIAEGYSVSREKKESFPLTVTSAQKNPTAFYLCATWSGINEKLFFGSGTQLSVL.